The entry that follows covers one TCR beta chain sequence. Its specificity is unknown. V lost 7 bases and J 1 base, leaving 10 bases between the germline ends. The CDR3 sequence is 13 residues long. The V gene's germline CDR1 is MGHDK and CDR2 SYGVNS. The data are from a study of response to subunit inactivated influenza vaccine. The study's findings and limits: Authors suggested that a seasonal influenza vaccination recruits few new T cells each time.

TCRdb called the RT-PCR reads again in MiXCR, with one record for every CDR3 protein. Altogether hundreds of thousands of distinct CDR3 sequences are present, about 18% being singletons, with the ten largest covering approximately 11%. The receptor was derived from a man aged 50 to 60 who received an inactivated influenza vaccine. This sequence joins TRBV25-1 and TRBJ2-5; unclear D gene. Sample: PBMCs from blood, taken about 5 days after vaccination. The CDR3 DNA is TGTGCCAGCAAGGCTAGGGCCCAAGAGACCCAGTACTTC. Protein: CASKARAQETQYF.